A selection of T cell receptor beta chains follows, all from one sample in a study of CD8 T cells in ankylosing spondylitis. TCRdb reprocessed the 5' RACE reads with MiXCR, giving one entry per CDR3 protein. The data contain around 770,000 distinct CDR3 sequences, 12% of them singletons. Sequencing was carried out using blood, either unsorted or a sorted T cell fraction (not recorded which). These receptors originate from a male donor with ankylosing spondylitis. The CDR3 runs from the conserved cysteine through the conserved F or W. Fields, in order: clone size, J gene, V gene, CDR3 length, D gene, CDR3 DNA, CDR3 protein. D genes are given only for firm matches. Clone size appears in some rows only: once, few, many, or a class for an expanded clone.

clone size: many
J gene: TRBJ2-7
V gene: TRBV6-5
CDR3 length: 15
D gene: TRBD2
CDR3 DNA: TGTGCCAGCAGTTCCTTGGGCGGGGGAGGATACGAGCAGTACTTC
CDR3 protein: CASSSLGGGGYEQYF

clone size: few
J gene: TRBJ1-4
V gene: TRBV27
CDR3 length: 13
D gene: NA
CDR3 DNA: TGTGCCAGCAAGGGACGGATTAATGAAAAACTGTTTTTT
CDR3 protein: CASKGRINEKLFF

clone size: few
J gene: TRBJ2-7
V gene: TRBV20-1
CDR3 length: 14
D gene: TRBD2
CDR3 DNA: TGCAGTGCTAGCCGACTAGCGGGGGAGGACGAGCAGTACTTC
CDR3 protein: CSASRLAGEDEQYF

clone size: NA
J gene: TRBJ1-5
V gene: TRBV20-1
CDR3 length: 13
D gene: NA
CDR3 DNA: TGCAGTGCTAGAACCTTTCCAAGCCAGCCCCAGCATTTT
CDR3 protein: CSARTFPSQPQHF

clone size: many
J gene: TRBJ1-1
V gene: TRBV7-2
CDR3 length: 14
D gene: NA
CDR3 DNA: TGTGCCAGCAGCTCCTCCTCGCTTCCCTCTGAAGCTTTCTTT
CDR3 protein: CASSSSSLPSEAFF

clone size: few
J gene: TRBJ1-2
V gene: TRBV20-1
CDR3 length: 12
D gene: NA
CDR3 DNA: TGCAGTGCCCCTGATCAGAGCTATGGCTACACCTTC
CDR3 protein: CSAPDQSYGYTF

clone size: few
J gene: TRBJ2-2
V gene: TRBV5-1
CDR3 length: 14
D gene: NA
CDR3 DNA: TGCGCCAGCAGCGGGTCAGCGGGCACCGGGGAGCTGTTTTTT
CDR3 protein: CASSGSAGTGELFF

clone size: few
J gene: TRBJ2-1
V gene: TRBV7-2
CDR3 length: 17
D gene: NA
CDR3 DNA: TGTGCCAGCAGCTTAATGGCCGGGTCCGACCCGTACAATGAGCAGTTCTTC
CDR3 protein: CASSLMAGSDPYNEQFF

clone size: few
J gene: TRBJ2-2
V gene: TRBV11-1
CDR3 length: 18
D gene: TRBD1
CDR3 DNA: TGTGCCAGCAGCTTAGCTGCACAGGGGTTGGTGAACACCGGGGAGCTGTTTTTT
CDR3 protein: CASSLAAQGLVNTGELFF

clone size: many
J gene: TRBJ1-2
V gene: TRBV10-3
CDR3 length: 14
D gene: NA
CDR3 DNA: TGTGCCATCAGCGGTTTTAAACAGGACGGCGGCTACACCTTC
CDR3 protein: CAISGFKQDGGYTF

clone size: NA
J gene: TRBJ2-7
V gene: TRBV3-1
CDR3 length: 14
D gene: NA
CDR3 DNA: TGTGCCAGCAGCCCTGGACCATTAATCTACGAGCAGTACTTC
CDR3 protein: CASSPGPLIYEQYF

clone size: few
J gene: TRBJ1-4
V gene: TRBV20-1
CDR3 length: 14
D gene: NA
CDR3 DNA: TGCAGTGCTAGAGATACGGGGGGCGATGAAAAACTGTTTTTT
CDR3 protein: CSARDTGGDEKLFF

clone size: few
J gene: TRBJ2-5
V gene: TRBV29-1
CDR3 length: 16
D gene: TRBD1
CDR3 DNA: TGCAGCATCTCCGGGACAGGAAGCCCGGTGTGGGAGACCCAGTACTTC
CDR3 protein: CSISGTGSPVWETQYF

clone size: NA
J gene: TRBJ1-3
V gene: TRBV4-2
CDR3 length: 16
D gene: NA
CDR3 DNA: TGTGCCAGCAGCCAAGCTGAAACGGAGCCTGGAAACACCATATATTTT
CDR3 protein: CASSQAETEPGNTIYF

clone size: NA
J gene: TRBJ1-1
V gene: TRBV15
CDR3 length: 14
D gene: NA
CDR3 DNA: TGTGCCACCAGCAGAGGAGAAGCCAGGGAGAAAGCTTTCTTT
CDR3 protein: CATSRGEAREKAFF

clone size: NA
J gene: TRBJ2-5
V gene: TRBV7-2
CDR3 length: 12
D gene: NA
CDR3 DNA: TGTGCCAGCAGCTGGGACACCCCGACCCAGTACTTC
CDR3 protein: CASSWDTPTQYF

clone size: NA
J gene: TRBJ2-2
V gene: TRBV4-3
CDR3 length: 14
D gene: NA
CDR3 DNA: TGCGCCAGCAGCCAATTTTCCGGCACCGGGGAGCTGTTTTTT
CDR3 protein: CASSQFSGTGELFF

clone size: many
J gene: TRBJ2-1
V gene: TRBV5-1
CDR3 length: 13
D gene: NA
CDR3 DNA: TGCGCCAGCAGCTTGTACAGGGACAATGAGCAGTTCTTC
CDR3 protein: CASSLYRDNEQFF

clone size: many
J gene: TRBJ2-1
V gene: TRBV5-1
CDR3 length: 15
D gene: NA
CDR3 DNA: TGCGCCAGCAGCTTGGAGGGCCGGCGACCCAATGAGCAGTTCTTC
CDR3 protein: CASSLEGRRPNEQFF

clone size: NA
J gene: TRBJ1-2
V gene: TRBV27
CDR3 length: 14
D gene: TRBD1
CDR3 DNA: TGTGCCAGCAGTGGTACAGGGGGCCAAAGGGGCTACACCTTC
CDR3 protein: CASSGTGGQRGYTF

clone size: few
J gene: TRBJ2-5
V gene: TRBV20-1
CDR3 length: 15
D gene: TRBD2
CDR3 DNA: TGCAGTGCTAGGTGGGCTAGCGGGGGCCAAGAGACCCAGTACTTC
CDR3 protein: CSARWASGGQETQYF

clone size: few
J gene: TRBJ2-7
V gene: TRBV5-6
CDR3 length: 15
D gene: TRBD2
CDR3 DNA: TGTGCCAGCAGCTTGCCTAGCGGGAGATGGGACGAGCAGTACTTC
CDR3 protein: CASSLPSGRWDEQYF

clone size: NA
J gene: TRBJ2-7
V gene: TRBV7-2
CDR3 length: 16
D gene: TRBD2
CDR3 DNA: TGTGCCAGCAGCCCCTGGACGGCGGGAGGATCCTACGAGCAGTACTTC
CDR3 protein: CASSPWTAGGSYEQYF

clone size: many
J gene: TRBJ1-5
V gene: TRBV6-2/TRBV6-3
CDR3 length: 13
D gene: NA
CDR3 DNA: TGTGCCAGCAGAGAAAATAGCAATCAGCCCCAGCATTTT
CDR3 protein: CASRENSNQPQHF

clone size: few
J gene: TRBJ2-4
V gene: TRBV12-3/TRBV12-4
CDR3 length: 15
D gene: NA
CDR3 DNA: TGTGCCAGCAGTTTTTTTAAGCGGTACATGAACATTCAGTACTTC
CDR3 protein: CASSFFKRYMNIQYF

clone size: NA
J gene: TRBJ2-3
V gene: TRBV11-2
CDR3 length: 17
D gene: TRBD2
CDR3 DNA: TGTGCCAGCAGCTTAGATTTGGCGGGGGTTTCCACAGATACGCAGTATTTT
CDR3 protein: CASSLDLAGVSTDTQYF

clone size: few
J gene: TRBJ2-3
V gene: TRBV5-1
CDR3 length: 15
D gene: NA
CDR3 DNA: TGCGCCAGCAGCCCGGGTAGCGGAAGGGGGGATACGCAGTATTTT
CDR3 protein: CASSPGSGRGDTQYF

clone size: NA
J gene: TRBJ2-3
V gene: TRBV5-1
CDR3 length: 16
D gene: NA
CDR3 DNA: TGCGCCAGCAGCTCCGGATGGCGCGCTAGCACAGATACGCAGTATTTT
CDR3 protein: CASSSGWRASTDTQYF

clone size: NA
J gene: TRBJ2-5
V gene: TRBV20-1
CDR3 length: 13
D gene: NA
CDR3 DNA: TGCAGTGCTGTCGACCTCTCCTTTGAGACCCAGTACTTC
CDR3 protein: CSAVDLSFETQYF

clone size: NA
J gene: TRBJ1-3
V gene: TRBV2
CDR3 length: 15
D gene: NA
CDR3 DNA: TGTGCCAGCAGTGTCAATAGGGACTCTGGAAACACCATATATTTT
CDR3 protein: CASSVNRDSGNTIYF

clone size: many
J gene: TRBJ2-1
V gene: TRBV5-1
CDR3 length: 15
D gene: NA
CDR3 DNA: TGCGCCAGCAGCTCAGGGGAATGGGCCTACAATGAGCAGTTCTTC
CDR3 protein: CASSSGEWAYNEQFF

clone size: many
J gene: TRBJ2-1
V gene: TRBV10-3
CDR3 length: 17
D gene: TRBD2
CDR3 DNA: TGTGCCATCAAAAACCTAGCGGGAGGAACCTTTGGGAATGAGCAGTTCTTC
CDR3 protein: CAIKNLAGGTFGNEQFF

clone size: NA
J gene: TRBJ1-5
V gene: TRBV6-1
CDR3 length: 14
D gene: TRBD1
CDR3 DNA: TGTGCCAGCAGCCCAGACAGGGGAAGTTGGCCCCAGCATTTT
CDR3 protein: CASSPDRGSWPQHF

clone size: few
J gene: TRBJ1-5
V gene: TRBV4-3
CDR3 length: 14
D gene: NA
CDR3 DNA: TGCGCCAGCAGCCAGAAGGAGGGATGGCAGCCCCAGCATTTT
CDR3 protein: CASSQKEGWQPQHF

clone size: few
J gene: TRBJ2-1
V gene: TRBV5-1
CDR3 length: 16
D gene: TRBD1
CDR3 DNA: TGCGCCAGCAGCTTGGGCTATGGACAGGGCTACAATGAGCAGTTCTTC
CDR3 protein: CASSLGYGQGYNEQFF

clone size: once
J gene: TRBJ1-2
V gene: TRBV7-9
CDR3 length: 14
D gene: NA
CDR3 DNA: TGTGCCAGCAGCATAAGGGACGGCATTCTTGACTACACCTTC
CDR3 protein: CASSIRDGILDYTF

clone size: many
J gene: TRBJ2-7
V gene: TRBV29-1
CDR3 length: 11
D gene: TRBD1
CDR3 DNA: TGCAGCGCAAGAACAGGGGACGAGCAGTACTTC
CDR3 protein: CSARTGDEQYF

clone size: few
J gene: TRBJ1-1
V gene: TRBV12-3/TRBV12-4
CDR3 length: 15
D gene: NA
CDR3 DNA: TGTGCCAGCAGTTTAGGGCCGGGCGTCGACACTGAAGCTTTCTTT
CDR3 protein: CASSLGPGVDTEAFF

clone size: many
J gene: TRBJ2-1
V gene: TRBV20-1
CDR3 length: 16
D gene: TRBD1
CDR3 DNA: TGCAGTGCTAGAGATCCGGTGAAGGGGGCGTACAATGAGCAGTTCTTC
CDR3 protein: CSARDPVKGAYNEQFF

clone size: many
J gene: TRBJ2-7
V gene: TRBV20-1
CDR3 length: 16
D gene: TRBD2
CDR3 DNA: TGCAGTGCTAGAGTATCGACTAGCTTTAACCTACTCGAGCAGTACTTC
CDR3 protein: CSARVSTSFNLLEQYF

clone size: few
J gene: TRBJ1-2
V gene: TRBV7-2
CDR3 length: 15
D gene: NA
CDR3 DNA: TGTGCCAGCAGCTTAGTGCAAACTGTGATCCATGGCTACACCTTC
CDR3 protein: CASSLVQTVIHGYTF

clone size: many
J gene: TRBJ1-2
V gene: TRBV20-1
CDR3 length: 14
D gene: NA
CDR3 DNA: TGCAGTGCTAGTGGTAGGGCGTTCGTCTATGGCTACACCTTC
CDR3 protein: CSASGRAFVYGYTF